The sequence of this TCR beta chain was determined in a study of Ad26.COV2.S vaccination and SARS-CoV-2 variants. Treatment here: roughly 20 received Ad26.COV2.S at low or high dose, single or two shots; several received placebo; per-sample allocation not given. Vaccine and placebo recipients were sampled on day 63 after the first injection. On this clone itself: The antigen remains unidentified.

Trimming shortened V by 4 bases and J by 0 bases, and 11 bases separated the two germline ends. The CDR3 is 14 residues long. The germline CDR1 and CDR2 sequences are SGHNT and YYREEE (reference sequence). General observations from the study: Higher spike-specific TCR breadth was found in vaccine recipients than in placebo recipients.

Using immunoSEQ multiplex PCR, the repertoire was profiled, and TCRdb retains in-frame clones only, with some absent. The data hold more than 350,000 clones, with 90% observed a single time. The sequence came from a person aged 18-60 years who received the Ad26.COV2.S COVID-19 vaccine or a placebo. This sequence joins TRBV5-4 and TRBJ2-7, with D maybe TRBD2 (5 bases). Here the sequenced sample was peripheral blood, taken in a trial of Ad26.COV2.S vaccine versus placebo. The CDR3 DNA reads TGTGCCAGCAGCCAATATCGGGGCTCCTACGAGCAGTACTTC. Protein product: CASSQYRGSYEQYF. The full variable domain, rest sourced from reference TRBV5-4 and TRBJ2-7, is ETGVTQSPTHLIKTRGQQVTLRCSSQSGHNTVSWYQQALGQGPQFIFQYYREEENGRGNFPPRFSGLQFPNYSSELNVNALELDDSALYLCASSQYRGSYEQYFGPGTRLTVT.